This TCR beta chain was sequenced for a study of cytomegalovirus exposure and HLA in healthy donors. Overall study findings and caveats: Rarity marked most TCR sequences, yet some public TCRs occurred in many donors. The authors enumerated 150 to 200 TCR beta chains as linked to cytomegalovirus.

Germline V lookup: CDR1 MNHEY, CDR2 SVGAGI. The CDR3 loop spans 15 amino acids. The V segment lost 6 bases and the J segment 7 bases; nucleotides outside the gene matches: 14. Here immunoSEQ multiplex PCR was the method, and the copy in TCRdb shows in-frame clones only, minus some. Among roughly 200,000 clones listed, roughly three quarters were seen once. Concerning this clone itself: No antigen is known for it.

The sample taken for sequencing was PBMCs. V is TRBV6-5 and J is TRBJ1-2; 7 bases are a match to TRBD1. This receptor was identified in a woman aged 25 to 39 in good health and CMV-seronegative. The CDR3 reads CASRPDLQGRGGYTF. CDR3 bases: TGTGCCAGCAGGCCCGATCTACAGGGGCGAGGTGGCTACACCTTC.